The clone carrying this TCR beta chain appeared many times. The target antigen is unknown. Amplification of TCR beta CDR3 regions used RNA as the template. TCR CDR3 underwent first-round RT-PCR with the HTBI primer set. TCRdb re-analysed the multiplex PCR reads in MiXCR, keeping a single row per CDR3 protein. The sample holds some 500,000 distinct CDR3 sequences, roughly 15% seen once. The record originates from a study of T cells in Graves' hyperthyroidism and ophthalmopathy. Study-wide results and limits: In validation, the model predicted ophthalmopathy. These predictions came a median roughly 7.1 months before onset.

This CDR3 is built from 15 residues. Germline assignment: CDR1 DFQATT and CDR2 SNEGSKA (reference sequence). The junction had 8 bases not matched to a gene; V was cut back by 0 bases and J by 9 bases. The TCR originated in a woman aged 25 to 39 with Graves' ophthalmopathy. Sequencing used blood. The chain couples TRBV20-1 to TRBJ2-1; 10 positions agree with TRBD2. The chain's CDR3 is CSARDPSGSVGEQFF. In DNA, the CDR3 is TGCAGTGCTAGAGACCCTAGCGGGAGCGTAGGTGAGCAGTTCTTC.